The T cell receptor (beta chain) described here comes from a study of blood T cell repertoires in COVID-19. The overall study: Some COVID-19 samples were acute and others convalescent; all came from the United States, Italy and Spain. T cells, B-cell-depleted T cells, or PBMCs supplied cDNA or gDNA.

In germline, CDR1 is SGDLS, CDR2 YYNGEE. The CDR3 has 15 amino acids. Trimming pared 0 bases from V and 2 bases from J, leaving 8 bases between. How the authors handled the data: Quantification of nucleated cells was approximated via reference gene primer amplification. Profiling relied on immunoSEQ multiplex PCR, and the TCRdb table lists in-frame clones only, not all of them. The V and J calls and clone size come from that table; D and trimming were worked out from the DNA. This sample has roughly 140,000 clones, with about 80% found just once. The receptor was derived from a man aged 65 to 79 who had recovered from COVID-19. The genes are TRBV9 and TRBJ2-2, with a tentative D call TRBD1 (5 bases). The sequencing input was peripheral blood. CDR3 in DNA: TGTGCCAGCAGCGTAGACAGGAGAAACACCGGGGAGCTGTTTTTT. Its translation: CASSVDRRNTGELFF.